There are many counts of the clone carrying this T cell receptor (beta chain). V was pared by 0 bases and J by 10 bases, with 1 base of the junction left unmatched. The CDR3 sequence is 14 residues long. The germline V gene has CDR1 SGDLS and CDR2 YYNGEE. Some clones are missing from TCRdb's copy, which holds only in-frame ones; the method was immunoSEQ multiplex PCR. The sample yields about 130,000 clones, approximately 88% seen once. The data were obtained in a study of blood T cell repertoires in COVID-19. The clonotype comes from a man between 60 and 75 years old with acute or convalescent COVID-19. The sequencing input was peripheral blood. This chain joins TRBV9 and TRBJ1-6; 10 positions match TRBD1. The CDR3 nucleotides read TGTGCCAGCAGCGTAGTGGGACAGGGGTCACCCCTCCACTTT. Its translation: CASSVVGQGSPLHF.